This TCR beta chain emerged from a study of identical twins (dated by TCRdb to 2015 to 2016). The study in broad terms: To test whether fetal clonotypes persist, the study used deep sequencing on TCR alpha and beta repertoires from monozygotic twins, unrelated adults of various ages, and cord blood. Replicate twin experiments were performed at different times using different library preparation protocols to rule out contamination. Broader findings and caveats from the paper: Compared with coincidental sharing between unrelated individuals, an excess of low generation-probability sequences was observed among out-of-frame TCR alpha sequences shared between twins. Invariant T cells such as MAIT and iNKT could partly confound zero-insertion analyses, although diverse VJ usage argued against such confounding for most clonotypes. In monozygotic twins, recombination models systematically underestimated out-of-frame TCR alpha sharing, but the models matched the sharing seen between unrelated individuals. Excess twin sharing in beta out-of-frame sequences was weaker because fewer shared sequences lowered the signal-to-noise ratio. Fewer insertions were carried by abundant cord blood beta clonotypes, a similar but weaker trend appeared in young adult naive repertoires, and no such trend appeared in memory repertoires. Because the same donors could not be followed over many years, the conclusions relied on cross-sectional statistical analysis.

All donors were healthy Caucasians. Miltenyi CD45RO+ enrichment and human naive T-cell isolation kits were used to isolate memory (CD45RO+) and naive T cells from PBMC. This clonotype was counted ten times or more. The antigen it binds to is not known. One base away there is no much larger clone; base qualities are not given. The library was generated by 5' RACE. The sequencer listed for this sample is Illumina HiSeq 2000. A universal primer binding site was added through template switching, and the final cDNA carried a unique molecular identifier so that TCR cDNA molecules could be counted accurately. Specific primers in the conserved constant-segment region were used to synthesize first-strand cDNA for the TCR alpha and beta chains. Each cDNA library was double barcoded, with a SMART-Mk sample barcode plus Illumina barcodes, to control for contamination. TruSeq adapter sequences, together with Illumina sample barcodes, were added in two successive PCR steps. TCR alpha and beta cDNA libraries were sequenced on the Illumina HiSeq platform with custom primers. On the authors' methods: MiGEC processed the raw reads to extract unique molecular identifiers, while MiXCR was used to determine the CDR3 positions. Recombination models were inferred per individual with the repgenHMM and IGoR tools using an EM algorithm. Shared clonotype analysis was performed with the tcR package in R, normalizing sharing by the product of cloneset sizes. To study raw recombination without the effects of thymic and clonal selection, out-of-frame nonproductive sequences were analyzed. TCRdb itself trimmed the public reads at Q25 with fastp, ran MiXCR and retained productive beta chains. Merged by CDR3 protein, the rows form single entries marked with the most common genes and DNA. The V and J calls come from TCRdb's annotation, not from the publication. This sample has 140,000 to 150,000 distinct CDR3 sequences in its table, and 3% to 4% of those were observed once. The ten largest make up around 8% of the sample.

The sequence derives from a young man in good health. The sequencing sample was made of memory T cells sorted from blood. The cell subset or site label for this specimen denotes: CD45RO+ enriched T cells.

Read as DNA, the sequence is TGTGCCAGCAGTTACCCCATCGATGGATATGGCTACGAGCAGTACTTC. Its protein product is CASSYPIDGYGYEQYF. This sequence uses TRBV6-2 or TRBV6-3 and TRBJ2-7, with an unclear D gene assignment. Reading the germline V gene gives CDR1 MNHEY and CDR2 SVGEGT. V is cut by 2 bases and J by 3 bases, and the space between the germline ends is 17 bases. From the cysteine up to the phenylalanine, the CDR3 has a length of 16 residues. The DNA shown is the 48-base CDR3, in frame from base 1.